A selection of T cell receptor beta chains follows, all from one sample in a study of T cell responses to AZD1222 COVID-19 vaccine. Profiling relied on immunoSEQ multiplex PCR, and the TCRdb table lists in-frame clones only, not all of them. The sample lists around 110,000 clones; 75% to 90% were seen once. The sample was peripheral blood, taken on day 0 of MenACWY control vaccination. These receptors all come from an adult in good health. The CDR3 runs from the conserved cysteine through the conserved F or W.

v_gene	j_gene	CDR3aa
TRBV24-1	TRBJ2-5	CATSDLPAGQETQYF
TRBV7-9	TRBJ1-2	CASSSSAPRGYTF
TRBV3-1/TRBV3-2	TRBJ1-2	CASSQSTGGGYTF
TRBV7-2	TRBJ2-5	CASSLSGLAQETQYF
TRBV24-1	TRBJ2-1	CATQLAGGGSSYNEQFF
TRBV28	TRBJ2-7	CATGGLVYEQYF
TRBV9	TRBJ2-7	CASSVGWDFRGNYEQYF
TRBV14	TRBJ1-5	CASSPIRTANQPQHF
TRBV11-2	TRBJ2-5	CASSLGQGGTQYF
TRBV7-2	TRBJ1-3	CASTSSRAGNTIYF
TRBV7-3	TRBJ2-1	CASSLGAGGIEQFF
TRBV3-1/TRBV3-2	TRBJ1-6	CASSQYRGGNGLPLHF
TRBV4-2	TRBJ2-3	CASSQDLAVTDTQYF
TRBV2	TRBJ2-1	CASSGRGYEQFF
TRBV7-6	TRBJ1-2	CASSLSGQGAYGYTF
TRBV2	TRBJ2-1	CASRALGGAYNEQFF
TRBV5-4	TRBJ1-2	CASSLSQGAQGYTF
TRBV29-1	TRBJ2-1	CSARSRAEGFF
TRBV18	TRBJ2-2	CASSPPGQDTSNTGELFF
TRBV29-1	TRBJ2-1	CSAPTVQEQFF
TRBV4-1	TRBJ2-1	CASKRQGILDEQFF
TRBV29-1	TRBJ2-7	CSVGTGVGPYEQYF
TRBV5-1	TRBJ2-3	CASSNGQVGTDTQYF